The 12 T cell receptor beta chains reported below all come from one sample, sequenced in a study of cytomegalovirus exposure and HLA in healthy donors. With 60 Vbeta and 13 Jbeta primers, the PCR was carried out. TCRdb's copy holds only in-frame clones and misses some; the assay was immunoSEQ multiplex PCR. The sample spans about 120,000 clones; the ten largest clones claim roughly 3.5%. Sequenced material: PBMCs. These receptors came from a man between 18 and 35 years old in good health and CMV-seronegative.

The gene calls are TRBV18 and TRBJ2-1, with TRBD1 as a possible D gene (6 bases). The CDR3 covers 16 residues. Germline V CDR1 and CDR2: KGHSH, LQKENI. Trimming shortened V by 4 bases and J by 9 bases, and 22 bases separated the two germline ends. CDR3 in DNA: TGTGCCAGCTCACAGCTCGGGTCAGGGGTTTTCAGTGAGCAGTTCTTC. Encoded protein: CASSQLGSGVFSEQFF.

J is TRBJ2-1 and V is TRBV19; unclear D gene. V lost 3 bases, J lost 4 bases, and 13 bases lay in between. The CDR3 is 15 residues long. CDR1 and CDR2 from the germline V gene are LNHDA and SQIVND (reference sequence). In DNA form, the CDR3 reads TGTGCCAGTAGTATGGCGGTTGGCGAGTACAATGAGCAGTTCTTC. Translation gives CASSMAVGEYNEQFF.

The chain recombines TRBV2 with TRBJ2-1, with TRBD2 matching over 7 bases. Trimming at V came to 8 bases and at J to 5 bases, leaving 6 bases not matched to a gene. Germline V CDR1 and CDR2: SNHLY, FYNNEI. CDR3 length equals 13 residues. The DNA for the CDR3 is TGTGCCAGCGGCGGGGGTCCGAACAATGAGCAGTTCTTC. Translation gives CASGGGPNNEQFF.

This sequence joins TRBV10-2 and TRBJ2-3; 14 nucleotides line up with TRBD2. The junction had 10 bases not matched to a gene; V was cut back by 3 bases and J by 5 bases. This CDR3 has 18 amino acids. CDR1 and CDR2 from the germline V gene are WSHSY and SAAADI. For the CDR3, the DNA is TGCGCCAGCAGTGACGGGCAGCGACTAGCGGGAGGGAGAGATACGCAGTATTTT. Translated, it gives CASSDGQRLAGGRDTQYF.

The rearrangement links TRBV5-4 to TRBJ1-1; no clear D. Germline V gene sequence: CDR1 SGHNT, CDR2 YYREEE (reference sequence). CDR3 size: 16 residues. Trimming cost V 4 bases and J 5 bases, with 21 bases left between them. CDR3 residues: CASSPRKSGGRTEAFF. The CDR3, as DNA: TGTGCCAGCAGCCCACGAAAGAGTGGTGGTCGGACTGAAGCTTTCTTT.

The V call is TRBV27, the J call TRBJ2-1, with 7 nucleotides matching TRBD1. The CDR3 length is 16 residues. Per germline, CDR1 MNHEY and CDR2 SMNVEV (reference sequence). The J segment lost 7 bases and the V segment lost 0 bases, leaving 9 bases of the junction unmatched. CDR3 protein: CASSLSSLQGKNEQFF. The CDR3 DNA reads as TGTGCCAGCAGTTTATCGAGTCTACAGGGGAAGAATGAGCAGTTCTTC.

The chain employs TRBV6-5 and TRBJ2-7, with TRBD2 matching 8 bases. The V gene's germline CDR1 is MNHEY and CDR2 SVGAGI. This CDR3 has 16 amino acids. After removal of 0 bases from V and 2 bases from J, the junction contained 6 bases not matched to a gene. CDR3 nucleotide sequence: TGTGCCAGCAGTTACTCGAAGACTAGCGAACCCTACGAGCAGTACTTC. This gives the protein CASSYSKTSEPYEQYF.

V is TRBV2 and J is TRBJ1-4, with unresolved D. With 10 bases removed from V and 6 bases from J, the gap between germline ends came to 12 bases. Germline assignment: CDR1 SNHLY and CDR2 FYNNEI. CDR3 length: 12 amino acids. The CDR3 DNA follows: TGTGCCAACGGACTATCAGATGAAAAACTGTTTTTT. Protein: CANGLSDEKLFF.

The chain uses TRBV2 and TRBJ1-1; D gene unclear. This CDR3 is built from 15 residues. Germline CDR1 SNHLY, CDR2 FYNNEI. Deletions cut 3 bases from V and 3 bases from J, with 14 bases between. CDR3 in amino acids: CASSDEDLDYTEAFF. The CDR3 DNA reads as TGTGCCAGCAGTGACGAAGACTTGGATTACACTGAAGCTTTCTTT.

The CDR3 DNA is TGTGCCAGCAGTTACTCGGGACTAGCCAATGAGCAGTTCTTC. It encodes CASSYSGLANEQFF. The V gene is TRBV6-6, the J gene TRBJ2-1; 9 bases match TRBD2. The germline CDR1 and CDR2 sequences are MNHNY and SVGAGI (reference sequence). The CDR3 length is 14 residues. Germline trimming cut 0 bases from V and 6 bases from J; bases unmatched to any gene: 0.

The CDR3 protein is CASSLAGPPDEQFF. As DNA, the CDR3 is TGCGCCAGCAGCTTGGCCGGTCCACCGGATGAGCAGTTCTTC. The chain joins TRBV5-1 to TRBJ2-1; D gene uncertain. V lost 0 bases to trimming and J lost 8 bases, with 12 bases between them. CDR1 and CDR2 (germline): SGHRS, YFSETQ. This CDR3 has 14 amino acids.

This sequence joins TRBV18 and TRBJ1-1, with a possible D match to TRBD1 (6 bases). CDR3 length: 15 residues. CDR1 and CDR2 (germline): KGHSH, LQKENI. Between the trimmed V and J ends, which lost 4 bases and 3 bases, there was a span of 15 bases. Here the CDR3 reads CASSQLDRLDTEAFF. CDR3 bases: TGTGCCAGCTCACAACTCGACAGGCTGGACACTGAAGCTTTCTTT.